This entry features one TCR beta chain sequence. As yet, its antigen is unknown. This entry comes from a study of shared clonotypes between healthy human individuals. This CDR3 has 11 amino acids. Germline-derived CDR1 and CDR2 are DFQATT and SNEGSKA (reference sequence). Findings of the study overall: Read depth was anticipated to influence clonotype sharing among donors. Sampling was confined to blood; repertoires within tissues likely differ.

Over several immunoSEQ plates, each subset's genomic DNA was distributed in even portions. Replicate PCRs from sorted subsets contained roughly 190 ng DNA, which is 30,000 to 35,000 T cell genomes. Repertoires were generated with immunoSEQ multiplex PCR, while TCRdb's copy carries only in-frame clones and drops some. This table has 950,000 to 1,300,000 clones, under 80% appearing once. The TCR comes from a man between 18 and 35 years old in good health. Sequenced input: memory CD4+ T cells sorted from blood. The sample's subset: CD45RA-negative fraction. The V call is TRBV20-1, the J call TRBJ2-3, with a weak D call TRBD2 (6 bases). CDR3: CGGSETDTQYF. The CDR3 DNA reads TGCGGGGGGTCTGAGACAGATACGCAGTATTTT.